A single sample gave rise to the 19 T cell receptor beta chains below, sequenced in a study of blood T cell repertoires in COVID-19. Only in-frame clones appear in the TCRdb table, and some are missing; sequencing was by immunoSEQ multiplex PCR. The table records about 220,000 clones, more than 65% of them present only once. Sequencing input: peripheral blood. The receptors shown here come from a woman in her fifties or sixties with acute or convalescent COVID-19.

CDR3 in DNA: TGTGCCAGCAGCGCCGGGACTACAACCGGGGAGCTGTTTTTT. Protein: CASSAGTTTGELFF. The gene calls are TRBV9 and TRBJ2-2, with 7 bases aligning to TRBD2. The length of the CDR3 is 14 residues. Trimming took 3 bases from V and 5 from J; bases not matched to a gene: 4. Germline V gives CDR1 SGDLS, CDR2 YYNGEE.

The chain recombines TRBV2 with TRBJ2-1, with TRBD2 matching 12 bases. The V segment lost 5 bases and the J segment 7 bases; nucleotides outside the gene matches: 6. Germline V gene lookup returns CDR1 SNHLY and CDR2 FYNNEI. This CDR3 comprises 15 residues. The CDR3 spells CASSPGLAGINEQFF. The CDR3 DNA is TGTGCCAGCAGTCCAGGACTAGCGGGGATTAATGAGCAGTTCTTC.

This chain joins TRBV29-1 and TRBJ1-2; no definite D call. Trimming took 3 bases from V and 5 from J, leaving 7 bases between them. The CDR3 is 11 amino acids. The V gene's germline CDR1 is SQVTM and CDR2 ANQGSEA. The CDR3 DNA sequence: TGCAGCGTTGATAGCAGATATGGCTACACCTTC. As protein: CSVDSRYGYTF.

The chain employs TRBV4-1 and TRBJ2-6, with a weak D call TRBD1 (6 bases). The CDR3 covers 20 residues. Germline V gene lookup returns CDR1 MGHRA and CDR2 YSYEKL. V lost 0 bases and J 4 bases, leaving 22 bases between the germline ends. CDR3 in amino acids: CASSQDRKQGWVSGANVLTF. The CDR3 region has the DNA TGCGCCAGCAGCCAAGATCGGAAACAGGGCTGGGTAAGCGGGGCCAACGTCCTGACTTTC.

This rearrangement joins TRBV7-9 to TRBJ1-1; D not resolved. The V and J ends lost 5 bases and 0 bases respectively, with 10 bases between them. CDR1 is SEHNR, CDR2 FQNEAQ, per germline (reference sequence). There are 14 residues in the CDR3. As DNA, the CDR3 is TGTGCCAGCAGCCAGGCGAATGTGAACACTGAAGCTTTCTTT. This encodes CASSQANVNTEAFF.

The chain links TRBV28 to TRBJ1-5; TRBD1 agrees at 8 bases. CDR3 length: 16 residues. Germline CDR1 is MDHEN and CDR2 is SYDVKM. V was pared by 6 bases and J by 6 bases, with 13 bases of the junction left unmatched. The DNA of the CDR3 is TGTGCCAGCAGACCCGGACAGGGCCTTCGTGGTCAGCCCCAGCATTTT. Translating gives CASRPGQGLRGQPQHF.

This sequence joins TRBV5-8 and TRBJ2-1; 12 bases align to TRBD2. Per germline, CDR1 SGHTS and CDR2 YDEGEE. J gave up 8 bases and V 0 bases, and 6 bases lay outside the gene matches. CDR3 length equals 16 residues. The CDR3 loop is CASSLGQTSGGDEQFF. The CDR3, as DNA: TGTGCCAGCAGCTTGGGGCAGACTAGCGGGGGCGATGAGCAGTTCTTC.

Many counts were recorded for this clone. The CDR3 here is CASREGTGNEQFF. CDR3 in DNA: TGTGCCAGCAGAGAAGGTACGGGCAATGAGCAGTTCTTC. The chain combines TRBV7-9 with TRBJ2-1; the D is unclear. Trimming took 6 bases from V and 6 from J, leaving 12 bases between them. Germline V gene data show CDR1 as SEHNR and CDR2 as FQNEAQ (reference sequence). CDR3 size: 13 residues.

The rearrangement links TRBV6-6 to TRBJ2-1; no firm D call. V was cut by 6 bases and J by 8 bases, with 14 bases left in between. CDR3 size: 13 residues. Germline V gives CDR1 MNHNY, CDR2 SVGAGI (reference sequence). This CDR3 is CASSPRVGDEQFF. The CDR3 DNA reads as TGTGCCAGCAGCCCCCGAGTCGGAGATGAGCAGTTCTTC.

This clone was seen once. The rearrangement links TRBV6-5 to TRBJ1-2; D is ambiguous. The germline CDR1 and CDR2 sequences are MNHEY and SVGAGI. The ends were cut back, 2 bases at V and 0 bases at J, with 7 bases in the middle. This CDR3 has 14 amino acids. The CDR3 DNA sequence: TGTGCCAGCAGTTACACAGCCTCTAACTATGGCTACACCTTC. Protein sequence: CASSYTASNYGYTF.

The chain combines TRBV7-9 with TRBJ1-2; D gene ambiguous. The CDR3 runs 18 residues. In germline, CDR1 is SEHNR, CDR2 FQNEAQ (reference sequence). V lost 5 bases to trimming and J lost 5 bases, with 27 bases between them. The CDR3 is CASSPGISLEGGEYGYTF. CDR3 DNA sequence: TGTGCCAGCAGCCCCGGGATATCCCTTGAGGGCGGGGAGTATGGCTACACCTTC.

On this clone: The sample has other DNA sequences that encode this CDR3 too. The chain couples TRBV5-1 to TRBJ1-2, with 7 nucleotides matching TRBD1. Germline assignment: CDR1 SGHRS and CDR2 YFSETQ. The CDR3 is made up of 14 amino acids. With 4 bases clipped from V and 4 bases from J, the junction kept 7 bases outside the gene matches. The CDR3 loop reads CASSLGTETYGYTF. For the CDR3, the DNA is TGCGCCAGCAGCCTAGGGACAGAAACCTATGGCTACACCTTC.

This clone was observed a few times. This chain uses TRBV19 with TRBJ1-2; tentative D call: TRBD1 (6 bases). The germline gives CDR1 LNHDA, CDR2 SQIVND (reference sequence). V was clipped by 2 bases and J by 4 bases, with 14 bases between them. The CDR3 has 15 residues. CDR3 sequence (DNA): TGTGCCAGTAGTATACAGGGGCGGCGTAGCTATGGCTACACCTTC. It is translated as CASSIQGRRSYGYTF.

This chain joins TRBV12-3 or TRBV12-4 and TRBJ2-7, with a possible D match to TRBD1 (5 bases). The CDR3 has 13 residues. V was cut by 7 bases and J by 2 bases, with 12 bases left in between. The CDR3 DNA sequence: TGTGCCAGCACCCCTACAGGTCCCTACGAGCAGTACTTC. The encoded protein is CASTPTGPYEQYF.

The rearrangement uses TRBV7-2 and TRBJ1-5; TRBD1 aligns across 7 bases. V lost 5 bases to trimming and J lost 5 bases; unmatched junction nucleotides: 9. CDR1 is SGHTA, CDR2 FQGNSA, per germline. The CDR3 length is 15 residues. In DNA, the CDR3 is TGTGCCAGCAGCACTAAACAGGGGAAAGATCAGCCCCAGCATTTT. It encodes CASSTKQGKDQPQHF.

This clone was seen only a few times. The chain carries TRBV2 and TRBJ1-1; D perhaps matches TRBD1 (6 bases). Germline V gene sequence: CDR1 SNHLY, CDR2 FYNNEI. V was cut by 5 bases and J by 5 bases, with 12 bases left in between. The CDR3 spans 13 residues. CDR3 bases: TGTGCCAGCAGTTCAGGGGTCTGGACTGAAGCTTTCTTT. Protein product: CASSSGVWTEAFF.

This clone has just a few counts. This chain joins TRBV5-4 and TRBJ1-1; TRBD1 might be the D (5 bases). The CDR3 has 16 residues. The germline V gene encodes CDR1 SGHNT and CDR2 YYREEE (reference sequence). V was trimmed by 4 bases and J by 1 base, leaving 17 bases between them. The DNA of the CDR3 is TGTGCCAGCAGCGCGACGACAGTGGGATCGAACACTGAAGCTTTCTTT. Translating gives CASSATTVGSNTEAFF.

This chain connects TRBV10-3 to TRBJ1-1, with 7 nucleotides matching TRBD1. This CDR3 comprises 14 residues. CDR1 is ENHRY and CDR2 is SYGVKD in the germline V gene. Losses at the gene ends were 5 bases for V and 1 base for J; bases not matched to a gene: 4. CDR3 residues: CAISLDRENTEAFF. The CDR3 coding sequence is TGTGCCATCAGTCTTGACAGGGAGAACACTGAAGCTTTCTTT.

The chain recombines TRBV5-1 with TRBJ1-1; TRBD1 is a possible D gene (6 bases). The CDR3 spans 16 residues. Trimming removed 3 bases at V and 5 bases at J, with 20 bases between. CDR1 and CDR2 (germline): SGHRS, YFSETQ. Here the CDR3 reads CASSWEATDRFTEAFF. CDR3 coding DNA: TGCGCCAGCAGCTGGGAAGCTACAGACAGGTTTACTGAAGCTTTCTTT.